This TCR beta chain stems from a study of cytomegalovirus exposure and HLA in healthy donors. CDR3 length: 14 amino acids. Germline V CDR1 and CDR2: SGHDT, YYEEEE. After removal of 5 bases from V and 5 bases from J, the junction contained 7 bases not matched to a gene. This clone appeared a few times. With 60 Vbeta and 13 Jbeta primers, the PCR was carried out. The repertoire was sequenced with immunoSEQ multiplex PCR; TCRdb's copy has only in-frame clones and lacks some. Among some 140,000 clones, roughly 74% were seen once, and the ten largest hold approximately 2.8%. The chain employs TRBV5-6 and TRBJ2-7, with 10 bases matching TRBD2. Input material: PBMCs. The TCR was taken from a man aged 18 to 29 in good health and CMV-seronegative. The CDR3 reads CASRKRGGNNEQYV. CDR3 sequence (DNA): TGTGCCAGCAGAAAGCGGGGGGGTAACAACGAGCAGTACGTC.